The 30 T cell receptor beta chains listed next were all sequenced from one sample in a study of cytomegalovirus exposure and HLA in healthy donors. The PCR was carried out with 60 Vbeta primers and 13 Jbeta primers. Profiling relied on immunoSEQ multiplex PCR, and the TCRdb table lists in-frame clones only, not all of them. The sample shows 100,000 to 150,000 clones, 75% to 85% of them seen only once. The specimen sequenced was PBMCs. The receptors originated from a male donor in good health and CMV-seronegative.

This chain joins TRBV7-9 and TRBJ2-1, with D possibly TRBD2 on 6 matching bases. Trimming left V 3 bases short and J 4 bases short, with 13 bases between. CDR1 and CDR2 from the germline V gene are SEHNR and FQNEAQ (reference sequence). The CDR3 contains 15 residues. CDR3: CASSFNPGGYNEQFF. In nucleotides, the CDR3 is TGTGCCAGCAGCTTTAACCCCGGGGGATACAATGAGCAGTTCTTC. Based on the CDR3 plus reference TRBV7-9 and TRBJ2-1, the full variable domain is DTGVSQNPRHKITKRGQNVTFRCDPISEHNRLYWYRQTLGQGPEFLTYFQNEAQLEKSRLLSDRFSAERPKGSFSTLEIQRTEQGDSAMYLCASSFNPGGYNEQFFGPGTRLTVL.

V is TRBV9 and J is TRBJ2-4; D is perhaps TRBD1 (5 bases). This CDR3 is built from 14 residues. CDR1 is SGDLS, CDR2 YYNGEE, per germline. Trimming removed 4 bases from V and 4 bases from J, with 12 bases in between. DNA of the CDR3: TGTGCCAGCAGCCCCTACACAGGAAAAAACATTCAGTACTTC. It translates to CASSPYTGKNIQYF.

The CDR3 sequence: CSVAGSGSSYEQYF. As DNA, the CDR3 is TGCAGCGTTGCGGGTAGCGGTAGCTCCTACGAGCAGTACTTC. V and J are TRBV29-1 and TRBJ2-7; D is possibly TRBD2 (6 bases). CDR3 size: 14 residues. CDR1 is SQVTM, CDR2 ANQGSEA, per germline. Trimming cost V 4 bases and J 0 bases, with 13 bases left between them.

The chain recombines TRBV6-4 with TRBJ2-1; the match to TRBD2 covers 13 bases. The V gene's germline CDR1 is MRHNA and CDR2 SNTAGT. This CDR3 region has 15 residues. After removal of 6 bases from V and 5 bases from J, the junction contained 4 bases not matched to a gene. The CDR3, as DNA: TGTGCCAGCAGCGTCGGGACTAGCGGGAACAATGAGCAGTTCTTC. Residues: CASSVGTSGNNEQFF.

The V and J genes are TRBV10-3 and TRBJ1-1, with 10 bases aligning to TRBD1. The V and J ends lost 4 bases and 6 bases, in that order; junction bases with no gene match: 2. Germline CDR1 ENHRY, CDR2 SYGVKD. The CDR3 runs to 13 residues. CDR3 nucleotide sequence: TGTGCCATCAGTGGGGGGACAGGGGCTGAAGCTTTCTTT. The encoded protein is CAISGGTGAEAFF.

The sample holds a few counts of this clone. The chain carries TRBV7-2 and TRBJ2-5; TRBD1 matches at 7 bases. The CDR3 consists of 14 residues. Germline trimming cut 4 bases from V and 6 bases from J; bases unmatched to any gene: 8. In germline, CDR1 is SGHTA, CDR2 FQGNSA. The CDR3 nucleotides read TGTGCCAGCAGCTCATCCGGGACAGCCCAGACCCAGTACTTC. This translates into CASSSSGTAQTQYF.

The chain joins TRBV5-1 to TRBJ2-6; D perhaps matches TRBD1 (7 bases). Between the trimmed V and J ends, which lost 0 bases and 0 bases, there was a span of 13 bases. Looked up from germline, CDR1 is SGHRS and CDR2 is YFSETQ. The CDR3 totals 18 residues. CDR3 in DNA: TGCGCCAGCAGCTTGGGGCAGGGGGGAATCTCTGGGGCCAACGTCCTGACTTTC. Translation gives CASSLGQGGISGANVLTF.

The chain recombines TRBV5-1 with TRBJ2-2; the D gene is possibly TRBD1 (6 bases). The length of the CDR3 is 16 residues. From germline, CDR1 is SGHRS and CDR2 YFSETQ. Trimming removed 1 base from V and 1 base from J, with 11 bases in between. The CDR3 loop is CASSLYQGLNTGELFF. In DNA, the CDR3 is TGCGCCAGCAGCTTGTACCAGGGGTTGAACACCGGGGAGCTGTTTTTT. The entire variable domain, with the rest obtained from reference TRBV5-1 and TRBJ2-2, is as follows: KAGVTQTPRYLIKTRGQQVTLSCSPISGHRSVSWYQQTPGQGLQFLFEYFSETQRNKGNFPGRFSGRQFSNSRSEMNVSTLELGDSALYLCASSLYQGLNTGELFFGEGSRLTVL.

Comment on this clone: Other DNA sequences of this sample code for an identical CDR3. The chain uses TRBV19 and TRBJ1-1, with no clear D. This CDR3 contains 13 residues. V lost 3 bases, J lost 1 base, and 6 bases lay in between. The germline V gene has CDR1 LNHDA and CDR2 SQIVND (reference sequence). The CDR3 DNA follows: TGTGCCAGTAGTATTAAGAGGAACACTGAAGCTTTCTTT. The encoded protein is CASSIKRNTEAFF.

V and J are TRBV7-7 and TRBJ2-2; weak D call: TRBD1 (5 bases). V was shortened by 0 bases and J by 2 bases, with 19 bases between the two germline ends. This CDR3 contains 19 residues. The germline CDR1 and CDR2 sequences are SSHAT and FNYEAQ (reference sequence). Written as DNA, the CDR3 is TGTGCCAGCAGCTTAGCGGTCGGGTCGGCTGGACAAAACACCGGGGAGCTGTTTTTT. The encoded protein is CASSLAVGSAGQNTGELFF.

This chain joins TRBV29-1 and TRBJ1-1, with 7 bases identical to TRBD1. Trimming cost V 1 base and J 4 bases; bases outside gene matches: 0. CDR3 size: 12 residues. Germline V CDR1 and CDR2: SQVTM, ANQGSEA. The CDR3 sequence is CSVEAGGTEAFF. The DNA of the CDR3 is TGCAGCGTTGAAGCAGGGGGCACTGAAGCTTTCTTT.

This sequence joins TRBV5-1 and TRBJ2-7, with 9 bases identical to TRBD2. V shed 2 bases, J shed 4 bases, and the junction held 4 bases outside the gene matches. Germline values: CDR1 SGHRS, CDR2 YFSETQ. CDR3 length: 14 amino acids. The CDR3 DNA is TGCGCCAGCAGCTTAGCTAGCGGGACTTACGAGCAGTACTTC. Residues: CASSLASGTYEQYF.

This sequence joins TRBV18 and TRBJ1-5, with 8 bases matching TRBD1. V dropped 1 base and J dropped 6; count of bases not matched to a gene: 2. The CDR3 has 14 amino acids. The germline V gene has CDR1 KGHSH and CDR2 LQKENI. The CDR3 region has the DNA TGTGCCAGCTCACCACTAGGGACAGGTCAGCCCCAGCATTTT. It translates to CASSPLGTGQPQHF.

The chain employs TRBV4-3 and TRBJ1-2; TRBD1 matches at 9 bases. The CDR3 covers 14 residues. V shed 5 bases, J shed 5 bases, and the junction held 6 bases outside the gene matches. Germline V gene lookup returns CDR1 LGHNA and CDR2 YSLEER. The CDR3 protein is CASSSRTGAYGYTF. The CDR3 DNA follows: TGCGCCAGCAGCTCTCGGACAGGGGCGTATGGCTACACCTTC.

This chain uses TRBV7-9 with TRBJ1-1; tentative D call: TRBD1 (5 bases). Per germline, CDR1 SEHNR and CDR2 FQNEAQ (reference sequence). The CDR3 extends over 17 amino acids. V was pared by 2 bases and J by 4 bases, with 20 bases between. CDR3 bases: TGTGCCAGCAGCTTATCATGGGGAACCACAGGCTTCACTGAAGCTTTCTTT. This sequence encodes CASSLSWGTTGFTEAFF.

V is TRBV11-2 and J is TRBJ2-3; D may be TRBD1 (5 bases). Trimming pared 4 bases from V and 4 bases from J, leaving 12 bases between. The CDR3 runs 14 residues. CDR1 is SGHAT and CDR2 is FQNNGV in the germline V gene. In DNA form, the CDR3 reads TGTGCCAGCAGCTGGGCGGCAGGGCCAGATACGCAGTATTTT. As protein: CASSWAAGPDTQYF.

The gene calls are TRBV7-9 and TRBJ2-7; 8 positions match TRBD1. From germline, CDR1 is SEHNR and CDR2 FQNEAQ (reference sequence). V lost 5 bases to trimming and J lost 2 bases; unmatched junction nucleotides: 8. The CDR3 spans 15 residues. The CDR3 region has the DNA TGTGCCAGCAGCCCCCGCGCGGACAGGGCCTACGAGCAGTACTTC. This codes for CASSPRADRAYEQYF.

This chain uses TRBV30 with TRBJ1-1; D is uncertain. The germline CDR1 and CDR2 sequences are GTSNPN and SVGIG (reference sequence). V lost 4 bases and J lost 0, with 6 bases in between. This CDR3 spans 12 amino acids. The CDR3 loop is CAWKHVNTEAFF. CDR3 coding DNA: TGTGCCTGGAAACATGTGAACACTGAAGCTTTCTTT. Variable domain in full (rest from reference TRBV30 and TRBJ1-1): SQTIHQWPATLVQPVGSPLSLECTVEGTSNPNLYWYRQAAGRGLQLLFYSVGIGQISSEVPQNLSASRPQDRQFILSSKKLLLSDSGFYLCAWKHVNTEAFFGQGTRLTVV.

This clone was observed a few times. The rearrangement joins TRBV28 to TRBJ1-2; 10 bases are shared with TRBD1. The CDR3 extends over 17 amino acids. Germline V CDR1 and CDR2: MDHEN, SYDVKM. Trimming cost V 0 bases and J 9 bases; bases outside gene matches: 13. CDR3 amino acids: CASSLWSGTGVFRRYTF. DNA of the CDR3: TGTGCCAGCAGTTTATGGTCCGGGACAGGGGTGTTTAGACGCTACACCTTC.

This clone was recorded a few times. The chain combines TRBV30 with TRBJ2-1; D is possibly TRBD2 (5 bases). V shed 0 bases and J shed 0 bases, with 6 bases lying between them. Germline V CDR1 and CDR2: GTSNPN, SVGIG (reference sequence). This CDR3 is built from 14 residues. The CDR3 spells CAWSVGSSYNEQFF. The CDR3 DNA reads TGTGCCTGGAGTGTAGGGAGCTCCTACAATGAGCAGTTCTTC.

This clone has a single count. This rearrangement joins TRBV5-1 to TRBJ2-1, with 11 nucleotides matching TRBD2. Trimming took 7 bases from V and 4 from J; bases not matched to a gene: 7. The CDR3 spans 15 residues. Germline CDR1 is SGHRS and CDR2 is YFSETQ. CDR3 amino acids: CASGEGLADYNEQFF. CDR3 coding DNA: TGCGCCAGCGGCGAGGGACTAGCGGATTACAATGAGCAGTTCTTC. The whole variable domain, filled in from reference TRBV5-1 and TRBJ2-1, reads KAGVTQTPRYLIKTRGQQVTLSCSPISGHRSVSWYQQTPGQGLQFLFEYFSETQRNKGNFPGRFSGRQFSNSRSEMNVSTLELGDSALYLCASGEGLADYNEQFFGPGTRLTVL.

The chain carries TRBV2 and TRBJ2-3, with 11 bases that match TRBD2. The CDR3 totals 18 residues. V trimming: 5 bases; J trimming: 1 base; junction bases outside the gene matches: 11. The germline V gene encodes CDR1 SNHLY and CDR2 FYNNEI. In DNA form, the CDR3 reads TGTGCCAGCAGTACCCGGCTAGCGGGGGGACCGGGCACAGATACGCAGTATTTT. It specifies CASSTRLAGGPGTDTQYF.

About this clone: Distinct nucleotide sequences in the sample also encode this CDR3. The CDR3 sequence is CASSLVGTGGEKLFF. As DNA, the CDR3 is TGCGCCAGCAGCTTGGTTGGGACAGGGGGAGAAAAACTGTTTTTT. This chain links TRBV5-1 with TRBJ1-4, with 11 bases lining up with TRBD1. Germline lookup yields CDR1 SGHRS and CDR2 YFSETQ. With V trimmed by 0 bases and J by 8 bases, 3 bases remained unmatched. The CDR3 spans 15 residues.

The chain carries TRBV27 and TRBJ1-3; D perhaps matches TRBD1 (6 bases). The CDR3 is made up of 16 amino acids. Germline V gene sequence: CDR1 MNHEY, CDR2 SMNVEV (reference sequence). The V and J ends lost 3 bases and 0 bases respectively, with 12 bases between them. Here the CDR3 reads CASSFSGVNSGNTIYF. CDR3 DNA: TGTGCCAGCAGTTTTTCAGGGGTGAACTCTGGAAACACCATATATTTT.

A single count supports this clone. In DNA form, the CDR3 reads TGCGCCAGCAGCTTGGGACAGGGGGCCTCTCTCTATGGCTACACCTTC. It specifies CASSLGQGASLYGYTF. The gene calls are TRBV5-1 and TRBJ1-2, with TRBD1 matching 10 bases. This CDR3 contains 16 residues. The V segment lost 0 bases and the J segment 4 bases; nucleotides outside the gene matches: 6. Germline V gene data show CDR1 as SGHRS and CDR2 as YFSETQ.

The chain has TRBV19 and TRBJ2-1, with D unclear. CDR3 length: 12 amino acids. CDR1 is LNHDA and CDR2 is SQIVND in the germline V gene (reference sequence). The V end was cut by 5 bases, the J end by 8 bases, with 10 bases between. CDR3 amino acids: CASSVLVHEQFF. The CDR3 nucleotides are TGTGCCAGTAGTGTCCTAGTCCATGAGCAGTTCTTC.

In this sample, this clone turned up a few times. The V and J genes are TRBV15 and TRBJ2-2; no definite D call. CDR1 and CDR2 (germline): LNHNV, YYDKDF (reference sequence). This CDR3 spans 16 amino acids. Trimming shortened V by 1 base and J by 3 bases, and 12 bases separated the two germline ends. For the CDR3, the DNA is TGTGCCACCAGCAGAGGAACGAGCTCGGACACCGGGGAGCTGTTTTTT. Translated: CATSRGTSSDTGELFF.

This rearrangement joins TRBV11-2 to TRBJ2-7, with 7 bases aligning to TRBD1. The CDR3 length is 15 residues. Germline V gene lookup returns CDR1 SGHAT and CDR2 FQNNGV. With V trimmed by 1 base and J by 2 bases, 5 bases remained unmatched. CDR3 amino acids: CASSLVGTATYEQYF. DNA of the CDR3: TGTGCCAGCAGCTTAGTAGGGACAGCTACCTACGAGCAGTACTTC.

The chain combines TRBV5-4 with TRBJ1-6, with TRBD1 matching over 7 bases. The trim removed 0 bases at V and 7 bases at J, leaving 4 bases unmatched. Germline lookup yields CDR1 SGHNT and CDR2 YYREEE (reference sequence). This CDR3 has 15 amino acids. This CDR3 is CASSLAGTENSPLHF. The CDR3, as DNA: TGTGCCAGCAGCTTGGCTGGGACAGAGAATTCACCCCTCCACTTT.

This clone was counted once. In DNA form, the CDR3 reads TGTGCCAGCAGTTACCCCGACAGACCCTACGAGCAGTACTTC. It translates to CASSYPDRPYEQYF. This sequence joins TRBV6-6 and TRBJ2-7, with TRBD1 as a possible D gene (5 bases). The CDR3 contains 14 residues. CDR1 MNHNY and CDR2 SVGAGI come from the germline V gene (reference sequence). V lost 2 bases, J lost 2 bases, and 10 bases lay in between.